The rows below give T cell receptor beta chains drawn from one sample of a study of shared clonotypes between healthy human individuals. Some clones are missing from TCRdb's copy, which holds only in-frame ones; the method was immunoSEQ multiplex PCR. The profile shows some 1,400,000 clones, roughly 96% of them singletons. Specimen: naive CD4+ T cells sorted from blood. The receptors here all came from a young man in good health. Both conserved end residues are part of each CDR3. A D gene is named only where the DNA matches it firmly. Expanded clones get a size class; other rows say once, few or many, or leave the size out.

d_gene,j_gene,abundance,v_gene,CDR3nt,CDR3aa
TRBD1,TRBJ2-3,-,TRBV6-1,TGTGCCAGCAGTGAGGAACTTACAGGGGGATGGAGCACAGATACGCAGTATTTT,CASSEELTGGWSTDTQYF
-,TRBJ1-1,-,TRBV6-6,TGTGCCAGCAGTTACCTCCGGGCCAACACTGAAGCTTTCTTT,CASSYLRANTEAFF
-,TRBJ2-3,-,TRBV7-8,TGTGCCAGCAGCTTAGACTCGTCGGGCCCCACAGATACGCAGTATTTT,CASSLDSSGPTDTQYF
-,TRBJ2-5,-,TRBV15,TGTGCCACCAGCAGAGAGAGGCGGGAACAAGAGACCCAGTACTTC,CATSRERREQETQYF
-,TRBJ1-2,-,TRBV2,TGTGCCAGCAGACTCGACCGGATCTATGGCTACACCTTC,CASRLDRIYGYTF
-,TRBJ2-7,-,TRBV5-6,TGTGCCAGCAGCTTGGCCGAGGGTCACTACGAGCAGTACTTC,CASSLAEGHYEQYF
-,TRBJ2-2,-,TRBV7-9,TGTGCCAGCAGCTCGAACAGGAACACCGGGGAGCTGTTTTTT,CASSSNRNTGELFF
TRBD2,TRBJ2-3,-,TRBV4-3,TGCGCCAGCAGCCAAGATGGTCGGGAGGGTTCAGATACGCAGTATTTT,CASSQDGREGSDTQYF
TRBD2,TRBJ2-2,few,TRBV7-9,TGTGCCAGCGGGAGGGCGGGGACCGGGGAGCTGTTTTTT,CASGRAGTGELFF
-,TRBJ2-1,once,TRBV9,TGTGCCAGCAGCGTAGCGCTGTATAACAATGAGCAGTTCTTC,CASSVALYNNEQFF
TRBD1,TRBJ1-4,-,TRBV27,TGTGCCAGCAGTCTAACCAAGGGACAGGGGGCAAGAGATGAAAAACTGTTTTTT,CASSLTKGQGARDEKLFF
-,TRBJ2-3,few,TRBV4-3,TGCGCCAGCAGCCAAGGAGGAGATACGCAGTATTTT,CASSQGGDTQYF
-,TRBJ2-1,-,TRBV7-2,TGTGCCAGCAGTCCCCTCCCCCCCCATGAGCAGTTCTTC,CASSPLPPHEQFF
-,TRBJ2-5,-,TRBV9,TGTGCCAGCAGCGGGGTCCTCTTGGAGACCCAGTACTTC,CASSGVLLETQYF
TRBD2,TRBJ2-5,once,TRBV7-2,TGTGCCAGCAGCCCCTGGGGGGGTCCTCAAGAGACCCAGTACTTC,CASSPWGGPQETQYF
-,TRBJ2-5,-,TRBV19,TGTGCCAGTAGTATGGGCCAGGGGGGGCCCCAAGAGACCCAGTACTTC,CASSMGQGGPQETQYF
TRBD1,TRBJ1-1,few,TRBV27,TGTGCCAGCAGACTACAGGGGCACACTGAAGCTTTCTTT,CASRLQGHTEAFF
-,TRBJ2-7,-,TRBV9,TGTGCCAGCAGCCCTCAGCGGAACTCCTACGAGCAGTACTTC,CASSPQRNSYEQYF
-,TRBJ1-5,-,TRBV28,TGTGCCAGCATGTATAGCAATCAGCCCCAGCATTTT,CASMYSNQPQHF
-,TRBJ2-7,-,TRBV18,TGTGCCAGCTCTAGGGTGACGGATGTGAACTACGAGCAGTACTTC,CASSRVTDVNYEQYF
-,TRBJ2-1,-,TRBV6-5,TGTGCCAGCAGTTACAGCCCACCAACAGTTAATGAGCAGTTCTTC,CASSYSPPTVNEQFF
-,TRBJ1-1,-,TRBV28,TGTGCCAGCGGGGCAGCGACTGAAGCTTTCTTT,CASGAATEAFF
TRBD1,TRBJ1-5,-,TRBV28,TGTGCCGCGAAAACAGGGGGTGGGAATCAGCCCCAGCATTTT,CAAKTGGGNQPQHF
-,TRBJ2-3,-,TRBV5-1,TGCGCCAGCAGCTTGGTCTTGGCGTCGTTGGATACGCAGTATTTT,CASSLVLASLDTQYF
-,TRBJ1-3,-,TRBV7-4,TGTGCCAGCCCGCGAAACACCATATATTTT,CASPRNTIYF
-,TRBJ1-3,-,TRBV15,TGTGCCACCAGCAAGCACGGCGGGAGGAGCTCTGGAAACACCATATATTTT,CATSKHGGRSSGNTIYF
-,TRBJ1-5,-,TRBV19,TGTGCCAGTAGTATGAGGTTTAGCAATCAGCCCCAGCATTTT,CASSMRFSNQPQHF
-,TRBJ1-5,-,TRBV7-6,TGTGCCAGCAGCTTAGCCAAAAATCAGCCCCAGCATTTT,CASSLAKNQPQHF
TRBD2,TRBJ2-7,-,TRBV6-5,TGTGCCAGCAGATCTCTTAGGGCAGGGACTAACGAGCAGTACTTC,CASRSLRAGTNEQYF
-,TRBJ2-7,-,TRBV18,TGTGCCAGCTCACCGCTATCGATACCGGTAGCTGGGTTGGACGAGCAGTACTTC,CASSPLSIPVAGLDEQYF
TRBD1,TRBJ1-4,-,TRBV29-1,TGCAGCGTTGGACTTGGGACAGGGGGTGAAAAACTGTTTTTT,CSVGLGTGGEKLFF
TRBD2,TRBJ2-1,-,TRBV19,TGTGCCAGTAGTATAGTCACGACTAGCGGGATCTCCTACAATGAGCAGTTCTTC,CASSIVTTSGISYNEQFF
TRBD1,TRBJ2-3,-,TRBV5-5,TGTGCCAGCAGCGGGACAGGTTTTTTCACAGATACGCAGTATTTT,CASSGTGFFTDTQYF
TRBD2,TRBJ2-1,-,TRBV29-1,TGCAGCTCAACCTGGACTAGCGGGCCTAGCTCCTACAATGAGCAGTTCTTC,CSSTWTSGPSSYNEQFF
TRBD2,TRBJ2-7,-,TRBV18,TGTGCCAGCTCACGCTACCTAGCGGGAGGGGACGGCTACGAGCAGTACTTC,CASSRYLAGGDGYEQYF
-,TRBJ2-7,once,TRBV5-1,TGCGCCAGCAGCTTGGCCGGCACCGCAGGGGAGCAGTACTTC,CASSLAGTAGEQYF
TRBD2,TRBJ2-7,-,TRBV7-9,TGTGCCAGCAGCTTTCCGGGGACTAGCGGAAGTTCGATTCTATACGAGCAGTACTTC,CASSFPGTSGSSILYEQYF
TRBD2,TRBJ2-3,-,TRBV18,TGTGCCAGCTCACCATCCAGCGGGAGTGGCACAGATACGCAGTATTTT,CASSPSSGSGTDTQYF
TRBD2,TRBJ2-1,-,TRBV2,TGTGCCAGCAGTCTAGCGGGGGTATACAATGAGCAGTTCTTC,CASSLAGVYNEQFF
-,TRBJ1-2,-,TRBV18,TGTGCCAGCTCACCCAATTCAGGGATGGTAAATGGCTACACCTTC,CASSPNSGMVNGYTF
-,TRBJ1-4,-,TRBV2,TGTGCCAGCAGCGTCAGAGGCGCAACTAATGAAAAACTGTTTTTT,CASSVRGATNEKLFF
TRBD1,TRBJ2-7,-,TRBV30,TGTGCCTGGAGTGTGATGGGACAGGCCTCCTACGAGCAGTACTTC,CAWSVMGQASYEQYF
-,TRBJ2-7,-,TRBV27,TGTGCCAGCTCAACCCGACAGGACTACGAGCAGTACTTC,CASSTRQDYEQYF
TRBD2,TRBJ2-1,once,TRBV7-3,TGTGCCAGCAGCTTAAGTGCCAGCGGGATATCCAATGAGCAGTTCTTC,CASSLSASGISNEQFF